One sample yielded the 29 T cell receptor beta chains listed below, sequenced in a study of T cells in Graves' hyperthyroidism and ophthalmopathy. The investigators amplified TCR beta CDR3 regions from RNA transcripts. Primed by the HTBI set, a first-round RT-PCR was run on the TCR CDR3. Each CDR3 protein gets one entry after TCRdb re-called the multiplex PCR reads with MiXCR. The sample consists of a few hundred thousand distinct CDR3 sequences, approximately 25% of them appearing once. Sequenced: blood. These receptors were obtained from a man aged 50 to 59 with Graves' hyperthyroidism.

The chain joins TRBV6-2 or TRBV6-3 to TRBJ1-4, with D possibly being TRBD1 (5 bases). The CDR3 has 15 residues. Germline CDR1 is MNHEY and CDR2 is SVGEGT. Trimming stripped 5 bases from V and 8 bases from J, with 18 bases between. The CDR3 DNA sequence: TGTGCCAGCAGTGGCAGTAAGCCAGGGCACGAAAAACTGTTTTTT. It codes for CASSGSKPGHEKLFF.

There are a few counts of this clonotype. This sequence joins TRBV2 and TRBJ1-6; unclear D gene. The germline gives CDR1 SNHLY, CDR2 FYNNEI. V dropped 8 bases and J dropped 10 bases, with 18 bases sitting between them. This CDR3 has 14 residues. In nucleotides, the CDR3 is TGTGCCAGCGATCAAAGAGGGCAAGGCTCACCCCTCCACTTT. It translates to CASDQRGQGSPLHF. Looking up the rest from reference TRBV2 and TRBJ1-6 gives the full variable domain: EPEVTQTPSHQVTQMGQEVILRCVPISNHLYFYWYRQILGQKVEFLVSFYNNEISEKSEIFDDQFSVERPDGSNFTLKIRSTKLEDSAMYFCASDQRGQGSPLHFGNGTRLTVT.

The sample holds many counts of this clonotype. The gene calls are TRBV3-1 and TRBJ2-7; unclear D gene. The CDR3 runs to 13 residues. Trimming removed 0 bases from V and 6 bases from J, with 9 bases in between. Germline CDR1 is LGHDT and CDR2 is YNNKEL (reference sequence). CDR3 sequence (DNA): TGTGCCAGCAGCCAAGATCCCTGGAGCGAGCAGTACTTC. Translation: CASSQDPWSEQYF.

This clonotype occurred a few times. The chain employs TRBV29-1 and TRBJ2-5; 8 bases are a match to TRBD1. The CDR3 covers 13 residues. The V and J ends lost 2 bases and 4 bases, in that order; junction bases with no gene match: 3. Germline assignment: CDR1 SQVTM and CDR2 ANQGSEA. In DNA form, the CDR3 reads TGCAGCGTTGAACCAGGGGGCAGAGAGACCCAGTACTTC. This translates into CSVEPGGRETQYF.

This clonotype appeared many times. The chain combines TRBV18 with TRBJ2-1; no reliable D call. Trimming shortened V by 0 bases and J by 4 bases, and 10 bases separated the two germline ends. CDR1 and CDR2 from the germline V gene are KGHSH and LQKENI. CDR3 length: 15 residues. CDR3 sequence reads: CASSPPNLGYNEQFF. In DNA, the CDR3 is TGTGCCAGCTCACCACCGAACCTAGGATACAATGAGCAGTTCTTC.

This clonotype has at least ten counts. The chain combines TRBV7-3 with TRBJ2-2; a possible D gene is TRBD1 (6 bases). Between the trimmed V and J ends, which lost 5 bases and 6 bases, there was a span of 13 bases. Germline-derived CDR1 and CDR2 are SGHTA and FQGTGA. The CDR3 length is 14 residues. The CDR3, as DNA: TGTGCCAGCAGCATCAACAAGGGGGCCGGGGAGCTGTTTTTT. It is translated as CASSINKGAGELFF.

This chain links TRBV9 with TRBJ2-1; TRBD2 aligns across 9 bases. The CDR3 runs to 16 residues. CDR1 is SGDLS, CDR2 YYNGEE, per germline. V shed 0 bases, J shed 2 bases, and the junction held 3 bases outside the gene matches. The CDR3 DNA sequence: TGTGCCAGCAGCGTAGACGGACTAGCGACCTACAATGAGCAGTTCTTC. Translation: CASSVDGLATYNEQFF.

This clonotype came up a few times. The chain is built from TRBV7-2 and TRBJ2-2; D gene ambiguous. The CDR3 contains 17 residues. The germline V and J ends were trimmed by 2 bases and 0 bases, with 13 bases remaining between them. Germline V CDR1 and CDR2: SGHTA, FQGNSA. The CDR3: CASSLFRARSNTGELFF. The DNA for the CDR3 is TGTGCCAGCAGCTTATTCCGGGCTCGATCGAACACCGGGGAGCTGTTTTTT.

This clonotype came up once. The chain has TRBV14 and TRBJ2-7; the D is unclear. The V end was cut by 1 base, the J end by 3 bases, with 10 bases between. Germline V gene data show CDR1 as SGHDN and CDR2 as FVKESK. This CDR3 is built from 14 residues. Here the CDR3 reads CASSQVGPYYEQYF. The DNA of the CDR3 is TGTGCCAGCAGCCAAGTTGGCCCCTACTACGAGCAGTACTTC.

This clonotype was counted only a few times. The chain recombines TRBV6-1 with TRBJ2-1, with D tentatively TRBD1 or TRBD2 (6 bases each). Trimming left V 9 bases short and J 10 bases short, with 28 bases between. This CDR3 is built from 16 residues. Germline CDR1 reads MNHNS; CDR2 reads SASEGT. The CDR3 DNA reads TGTGCCAGTAAGGGGGGTCTAATTTACGGGAGATTAGAGCAGTTCTTC. Translation gives CASKGGLIYGRLEQFF.

This clonotype was observed at least ten times. This rearrangement joins TRBV7-9 to TRBJ2-7, with 8 bases identical to TRBD2. The J segment lost 5 bases and the V segment lost 4 bases, leaving 13 bases of the junction unmatched. CDR3 size: 16 residues. The germline V gene encodes CDR1 SEHNR and CDR2 FQNEAQ (reference sequence). This CDR3 is CASSSWVDAGGHEQYF. Written as DNA, the CDR3 is TGTGCCAGCAGCTCCTGGGTCGATGCGGGAGGCCACGAGCAGTACTTC. Drawing the rest from reference TRBV7-9 and TRBJ2-7, the complete variable domain is DTGVSQNPRHKITKRGQNVTFRCDPISEHNRLYWYRQTLGQGPEFLTYFQNEAQLEKSRLLSDRFSAERPKGSFSTLEIQRTEQGDSAMYLCASSSWVDAGGHEQYFGPGTRLTVT.

This clonotype has ten or more counts. The chain is built from TRBV11-2 and TRBJ2-7, with 11 bases identical to TRBD1. CDR1 and CDR2 (germline): SGHAT, FQNNGV. The CDR3 extends over 15 amino acids. The ends lost 7 bases at V and 5 bases at J; junction bases unmatched: 10. The CDR3 here is CASTKDRGPADEQYF. The CDR3 DNA follows: TGTGCCAGCACCAAGGACAGGGGGCCGGCTGACGAGCAGTACTTC.

This clonotype was seen a handful of times. The genes are TRBV18 and TRBJ2-5; 9 bases are shared with TRBD1. This CDR3 is 14 amino acids long. Losses at the gene ends were 5 bases for V and 5 bases for J; bases not matched to a gene: 6. Germline V gene data show CDR1 as KGHSH and CDR2 as LQKENI. The CDR3 here is CASSSRTGAETQYF. CDR3 in DNA: TGTGCCAGCTCATCGAGGACAGGGGCGGAGACCCAGTACTTC. The full variable domain, completed using reference TRBV18 and TRBJ2-5, is NAGVMQNPRHLVRRRGQEARLRCSPMKGHSHVYWYRQLPEEGLKFMVYLQKENIIDESGMPKERFSAEFPKEGPSILRIQQVVRGDSAAYFCASSSRTGAETQYFGPGTRLLVL.

This chain connects TRBV5-1 to TRBJ2-2; D uncertain. The CDR3 extends over 12 amino acids. V lost 0 bases and J lost 7, with 4 bases in between. Germline V gene lookup returns CDR1 SGHRS and CDR2 YFSETQ. CDR3 bases: TGCGCCAGCAGCTTGGAGGGCGGGGAGCTGTTTTTT. It encodes CASSLEGGELFF. Using reference TRBV5-1 and TRBJ2-2 for the parts outside the CDR3, the full variable domain is KAGVTQTPRYLIKTRGQQVTLSCSPISGHRSVSWYQQTPGQGLQFLFEYFSETQRNKGNFPGRFSGRQFSNSRSEMNVSTLELGDSALYLCASSLEGGELFFGEGSRLTVL.

This clonotype was observed many times. V usage is TRBV20-1 and J usage is TRBJ2-5, with D maybe TRBD2 (8 bases). V lost 5 bases and J 7 bases, leaving 17 bases between the germline ends. The CDR3 spans 13 residues. The germline CDR1 and CDR2 sequences are DFQATT and SNEGSKA (reference sequence). DNA for the CDR3: TGCAGTGCTGACAGGGAGGCGGGGGGGACCCAGTACTTC. Translating it yields CSADREAGGTQYF.

This clonotype was recorded many times. This sequence joins TRBV7-3 and TRBJ2-1; no clear D. Deletions cut 0 bases from V and 3 bases from J, with 6 bases between. The CDR3 has 14 amino acids. Germline V gives CDR1 SGHTA, CDR2 FQGTGA. The CDR3 nucleotides read TGTGCCAGCAGCTTAACGCCCTACTACAATGAGCAGTTCTTC. Protein sequence: CASSLTPYYNEQFF.

This clonotype was counted a few times. V is TRBV5-5 and J is TRBJ2-7; no firm D call. Germline values: CDR1 SGHKS, CDR2 YYEKEE (reference sequence). This CDR3 comprises 13 residues. V lost 3 bases, J lost 3 bases, and 10 bases lay in between. This chain's CDR3 is CASSSLEIYEQYF. The CDR3, as DNA: TGTGCCAGCAGCTCCCTTGAGATCTACGAGCAGTACTTC.

This clonotype came up a few times. V usage is TRBV18 and J usage is TRBJ2-5; D remains unclear. Germline values: CDR1 KGHSH, CDR2 LQKENI. V was cut by 1 base and J by 5 bases, with 11 bases left in between. This CDR3 is 14 amino acids long. The DNA of the CDR3 is TGTGCCAGCTCACCACGGATGGATTCTGAGACCCAGTACTTC. Residues: CASSPRMDSETQYF.

The genes are TRBV5-1 and TRBJ2-3; a weak D match, TRBD2 (6 bases). The V gene lost 0 bases and the J gene lost 4 bases, with 9 bases spanning the gap. The germline V gene encodes CDR1 SGHRS and CDR2 YFSETQ. This CDR3 contains 14 residues. This CDR3 is CASSLGDSADTQYF. CDR3 sequence (DNA): TGCGCCAGCAGCTTGGGGGACTCCGCAGATACGCAGTATTTT.

This clonotype has ten or more counts. The CDR3 reads CASSYEGGLNTEAFF. CDR3 in DNA: TGTGCCAGCAGTTACGAGGGGGGCCTGAACACTGAAGCTTTCTTT. V is TRBV6-5 and J is TRBJ1-1, with D perhaps TRBD1 (6 bases). V lost 2 bases, J lost 0 bases, and 10 bases lay in between. Germline CDR1 and CDR2: MNHEY and SVGAGI. The CDR3 loop spans 15 amino acids.

This chain connects TRBV6-1 to TRBJ1-1; possibly TRBD1 for D (5 bases). The CDR3 loop spans 14 amino acids. The V gene lost 7 bases and the J gene lost 3 bases, with 15 bases spanning the gap. Per germline, CDR1 MNHNS and CDR2 SASEGT. This CDR3 is CASTPGGGYTEAFF. The CDR3 nucleotides read TGTGCCAGCACCCCGGGGGGGGGGTACACTGAAGCTTTCTTT.

The rearrangement uses TRBV4-1 and TRBJ2-2; TRBD1 aligns across 7 bases. Germline CDR1 is MGHRA and CDR2 is YSYEKL. V lost 3 bases and J lost 1; bases outside the gene matches: 8. The CDR3 covers 17 residues. CDR3 region: CASSHLQGPWNTGELFF. In DNA form, the CDR3 reads TGCGCCAGCAGCCACCTACAGGGGCCTTGGAACACCGGGGAGCTGTTTTTT.

Note on this clonotype: Compared with germline, one end of the junction differs, possibly owing to a read error. The CDR3 here is CDTGAGNTIYF. The CDR3 DNA is TGCGACACAGGGGCCGGAAACACCATATATTTT. The V call is TRBV28, the J call TRBJ1-3, with TRBD1 matching 7 bases. This CDR3 contains 11 residues. In germline, CDR1 is MDHEN, CDR2 SYDVKM. The entire variable domain, with the rest obtained from reference TRBV28 and TRBJ1-3, is as follows: DVKVTQSSRYLVKRTGEKVFLECVQDMDHENMFWYRQDPGLGLRLIYFSYDVKMKEKGDIPEGYSVSREKKERFSLILESASTNQTSMYLCDTGAGNTIYFGEGSWLTVV.

With regard to this clonotype: One end of the junction is discordant with germline, which a read error may explain. The genes are TRBV2 and TRBJ2-5; 11 bases agree with TRBD1. The CDR3 sequence is 15 residues long. Germline V gene data show CDR1 as SNHLY and CDR2 as FYNNEI. CDR3 bases: TGTGCCACCAGTGACCCCGGGACAGGGGGAGTGACCCAGTACTTC. Residues: CATSDPGTGGVTQYF.

This chain links TRBV27 with TRBJ1-6; D gene ambiguous. V was clipped by 0 bases and J by 0 bases, with 6 bases between them. Germline CDR1 MNHEY, CDR2 SMNVEV (reference sequence). The CDR3 loop spans 16 amino acids. The CDR3 region is CASSLSGYSYNSPLHF. CDR3 in DNA: TGTGCCAGCAGTTTATCAGGGTACTCCTATAATTCACCCCTCCACTTT.

The chain joins TRBV10-3 to TRBJ2-2, with TRBD2 matching 11 bases. There are 17 residues in the CDR3. Germline V gene data show CDR1 as ENHRY and CDR2 as SYGVKD. After removal of 3 bases from V and 4 bases from J, the junction contained 7 bases not matched to a gene. The CDR3 loop is CAISETRLAGTTGELFF. CDR3 sequence (DNA): TGTGCCATCAGTGAAACCCGACTAGCGGGGACCACCGGGGAGCTGTTTTTT.

This clonotype was found many times. DNA of the CDR3: TGTGCCAGCAGTTTCGGGCCGGGACAGGGAACCTACGAGCAGTACTTC. Amino acid sequence: CASSFGPGQGTYEQYF. The chain carries TRBV28 and TRBJ2-7, with 9 bases matching TRBD1. The ends lost 3 bases at V and 2 bases at J; junction bases unmatched: 8. This CDR3 has 16 amino acids. CDR1 and CDR2 from the germline V gene are MDHEN and SYDVKM.

There are many counts of this clonotype. The chain has TRBV11-2 and TRBJ2-7; TRBD2 matches 12 bases. V gave up 5 bases and J gave up 4 bases; unmatched junction bases: 6. CDR1 is SGHAT, CDR2 FQNNGV, per germline. This CDR3 has 15 residues. The DNA of the CDR3 is TGTGCCAGCAGCCAAAGTGGGACTAGCGGGTACGAGCAGTACTTC. Translation gives CASSQSGTSGYEQYF.

The J gene is TRBJ2-3, the V gene TRBV18; 8 bases map to TRBD1. This CDR3 region has 16 residues. Trimming removed 1 base from V and 0 bases from J; junction bases left unmatched: 3. The germline gives CDR1 KGHSH, CDR2 LQKENI. Written as DNA, the CDR3 is TGTGCCAGCTCACCACAGGGACAGGTTAGCACAGATACGCAGTATTTT. As protein: CASSPQGQVSTDTQYF.